These 18 T cell receptor beta chains came from one sample sequenced in a study of lymphopenia after photon versus proton radiotherapy (dated by TCRdb to about 2019). The protocol used for the library was the immunoSEQ multiplex PCR assay. This is the immuneACCESS table as TCRdb keeps it, with only in-frame sequences that have V and J called. A part of the clones is gone; compared with another copy, unresolved V genes explain less than half, and the rest is unexplained. This sample gives 65,000 to 85,000 clones in total; less than 95% of them show up just once. The ten largest make up about 2% of the sample. The source was peripheral blood, collected from a patient treated with photon-based radiotherapy. These receptors were taken from a woman in her forties with cholangiocarcinoma.

The V gene is TRBV29-1, the J gene TRBJ1-2, with 7 bases identical to TRBD1. Germline V CDR1 and CDR2: SQVTM, ANQGSEA. CDR3 length: 11 residues. V shed 7 bases and J 6 bases; nucleotides not matched to a gene: 5. Here the CDR3 reads CSATGLDGYTF. CDR3 nucleotide sequence: TGCAGCGCGACAGGGTTGGATGGCTACACCTTC.

The rearrangement joins TRBV28 to TRBJ2-1, with TRBD2 identical over 9 bases. The CDR3 extends over 18 amino acids. Germline CDR1 MDHEN, CDR2 SYDVKM. Trimming cost V 3 bases and J 5 bases; bases outside gene matches: 14. The CDR3 here is CASSFGQIAGEGHNEQFF. Written as DNA, the CDR3 is TGTGCCAGCAGTTTCGGACAGATAGCGGGAGAGGGGCACAATGAGCAGTTCTTC.

The chain recombines TRBV18 with TRBJ1-3; no clear D gene. Germline V gene lookup returns CDR1 KGHSH and CDR2 LQKENI. Trimming removed 3 bases from V and 0 bases from J, with 12 bases in between. The CDR3 loop spans 16 amino acids. CDR3 coding DNA: TGTGCCAGCTCACCGGACGGTCTTGCCTCTGGAAACACCATATATTTT. It yields the protein CASSPDGLASGNTIYF.

The V gene is TRBV2, the J gene TRBJ1-5; D uncertain. This CDR3 has 13 amino acids. V shed 2 bases and J shed 2 bases, with 4 bases lying between them. The germline V gene has CDR1 SNHLY and CDR2 FYNNEI. The CDR3 spells CASSEWGNQPQHF. CDR3 bases: TGTGCCAGCAGTGAATGGGGCAATCAGCCCCAGCATTTT.

V usage is TRBV9 and J usage is TRBJ1-3, with D maybe TRBD1 (6 bases). Germline lookup yields CDR1 SGDLS and CDR2 YYNGEE. The germline V and J ends were trimmed by 4 bases and 4 bases, with 15 bases remaining between them. The CDR3 runs to 15 residues. Written as DNA, the CDR3 is TGTGCCAGCAGCCCGGATGGGACAAGAGGAAACACCATATATTTT. Its protein product is CASSPDGTRGNTIYF.

V gene TRBV10-1 combines with J gene TRBJ1-1; no clear D. The CDR3 is made up of 16 amino acids. With 7 bases removed from V and 0 bases from J, the gap between germline ends came to 18 bases. The germline V gene has CDR1 WNHNN and CDR2 SYGVQD (reference sequence). CDR3 protein: CASIEGRFSMNTEAFF. The CDR3 nucleotides are TGCGCCAGCATCGAGGGTCGGTTCTCCATGAACACTGAAGCTTTCTTT.

J is TRBJ2-7 and V is TRBV2; TRBD1 aligns across 7 bases. Germline trimming cut 7 bases from V and 4 bases from J; bases unmatched to any gene: 7. Germline CDR1 and CDR2: SNHLY and FYNNEI. The CDR3 covers 13 residues. CDR3 region: CASTRDRGYEQYF. DNA for the CDR3: TGTGCCAGCACCCGGGACAGAGGTTACGAGCAGTACTTC.

This clone was observed a single time. One end of the junction fails to match germline, which may point to a read error. The chain links TRBV5-5 to TRBJ1-1; the D gene is possibly TRBD1 (6 bases). In germline, CDR1 is SGHKS, CDR2 YYEKEE (reference sequence). The CDR3 has 14 residues. In nucleotides, the CDR3 is TGTGCCAGCAGCCCAAGGGGGGTGAAGACTGAAGCTTTCTTT. Encoded protein: CASSPRGVKTEAFF. The full variable domain, rest sourced from reference TRBV5-5 and TRBJ1-1, is DAGVTQSPTHLIKTRGQQVTLRCSPISGHKSVSWYQQVLGQGPQFIFQYYEKEERGRGNFPDRFSARQFPNYSSELNVNALLLGDSALYLCASSPRGVKTEAFFGQGTRLTVV.

This clone appeared a few times. This chain uses TRBV6-5 with TRBJ2-1, with 10 bases lining up with TRBD1. The CDR3 runs 15 residues. V shed 5 bases and J 6 bases; nucleotides not matched to a gene: 7. Germline V CDR1 and CDR2: MNHEY, SVGAGI. For the CDR3, the DNA is TGTGCCAGCAGTCTCGGGACAGGGGCGCCCAATGAGCAGTTCTTC. Translation: CASSLGTGAPNEQFF.

The genes are TRBV7-9 and TRBJ2-1; a possible D gene is TRBD1 (6 bases). CDR1 is SEHNR and CDR2 is FQNEAQ in the germline V gene (reference sequence). The CDR3 sequence is 14 residues long. V was pared by 1 base and J by 8 bases, with 12 bases between. The CDR3 protein is CASSLDAGAHEQFF. CDR3 DNA sequence: TGTGCCAGCAGCTTAGATGCAGGGGCCCATGAGCAGTTCTTC.

The CDR3 nucleotides are TGTGCCAGCAGTTTAGGGGGGGGAACCCACGAGCAGTACTTC. The encoded protein is CASSLGGGTHEQYF. The J gene is TRBJ2-7, the V gene TRBV28; 7 nucleotides agree with TRBD2. Trimming at V came to 2 bases and at J to 5 bases, leaving 6 bases not matched to a gene. Germline V lookup: CDR1 MDHEN, CDR2 SYDVKM. This CDR3 has 14 residues. The full variable domain, in which reference TRBV28 and TRBJ2-7 provide the parts outside the CDR3, is DVKVTQSSRYLVKRTGEKVFLECVQDMDHENMFWYRQDPGLGLRLIYFSYDVKMKEKGDIPEGYSVSREKKERFSLILESASTNQTSMYLCASSLGGGTHEQYFGPGTRLTVT.

CDR3 in amino acids: CASSGTKSDTQYF. The DNA for the CDR3 is TGTGCCAGCAGTGGGACTAAGTCAGATACGCAGTATTTT. The chain links TRBV6-1 to TRBJ2-3, with D possibly matching TRBD2 (6 bases). Germline V gene sequence: CDR1 MNHNS, CDR2 SASEGT. V dropped 4 bases and J dropped 4 bases, with 9 bases sitting between them. The length of the CDR3 is 13 residues.

This chain uses TRBV27 with TRBJ1-4; D perhaps matches TRBD1 (5 bases). The CDR3 sequence is 16 residues long. The germline CDR1 and CDR2 sequences are MNHEY and SMNVEV (reference sequence). V was pared by 2 bases and J by 0 bases, with 10 bases between. The CDR3 is CASSLKSGATNEKLFF. In nucleotides, the CDR3 is TGTGCCAGCAGTTTAAAGTCGGGGGCAACTAATGAAAAACTGTTTTTT.

This chain connects TRBV7-9 to TRBJ2-2; D possibly corresponds to TRBD2 (6 bases). Trimming shortened V by 3 bases and J by 5 bases, and 10 bases separated the two germline ends. This CDR3 region has 14 residues. Germline CDR1 reads SEHNR; CDR2 reads FQNEAQ (reference sequence). The CDR3 coding sequence is TGTGCCAGCAGCTTGAGACTAGAAACCGGGGAGCTGTTTTTT. Translating gives CASSLRLETGELFF.

The chain links TRBV7-9 to TRBJ1-2, with 7 bases identical to TRBD1. This CDR3 region has 13 residues. The V gene's germline CDR1 is SEHNR and CDR2 FQNEAQ (reference sequence). J lost 8 bases, V lost 5 bases, and 8 bases had no gene match. The CDR3 nucleotides read TGTGCCAGCAGCAACACAGGGGTCCTCGGCTACACCTTC. Protein product: CASSNTGVLGYTF.

This chain links TRBV19 with TRBJ1-1; TRBD1 aligns across 8 bases. The trim removed 5 bases at V and 6 bases at J, leaving 5 bases unmatched. This CDR3 comprises 13 residues. The germline CDR1 and CDR2 sequences are LNHDA and SQIVND (reference sequence). The CDR3 region has the DNA TGTGCCAGTAGTGGACAGGGTAGGGCTGAAGCTTTCTTT. It codes for CASSGQGRAEAFF. The full variable domain, completed using reference TRBV19 and TRBJ1-1, is DGGITQSPKYLFRKEGQNVTLSCEQNLNHDAMYWYRQDPGQGLRLIYYSQIVNDFQKGDIAEGYSVSREKKESFPLTVTSAQKNPTAFYLCASSGQGRAEAFFGQGTRLTVV.

The gene calls are TRBV7-9 and TRBJ2-7; 8 bases align to TRBD1. Germline trimming cut 4 bases from V and 5 bases from J; bases unmatched to any gene: 4. Per the germline V gene, CDR1 is SEHNR and CDR2 is FQNEAQ (reference sequence). There are 13 residues in the CDR3. The CDR3 DNA sequence: TGTGCCAGCAGCTCCAGGGGGCCGGACGAGCAGTACTTC. The encoded protein is CASSSRGPDEQYF.

The chain couples TRBV21-1 to TRBJ2-1; the table names TRBD2, a call not compared with the DNA. TRBV21-1 is a documented pseudogene. The CDR3 spans 14 residues. The CDR3 coding sequence is TGTGCCAGCAGCACGGGGGTGACGGGAAATGAGCAGTTCTTC. Protein product: CASSTGVTGNEQFF.